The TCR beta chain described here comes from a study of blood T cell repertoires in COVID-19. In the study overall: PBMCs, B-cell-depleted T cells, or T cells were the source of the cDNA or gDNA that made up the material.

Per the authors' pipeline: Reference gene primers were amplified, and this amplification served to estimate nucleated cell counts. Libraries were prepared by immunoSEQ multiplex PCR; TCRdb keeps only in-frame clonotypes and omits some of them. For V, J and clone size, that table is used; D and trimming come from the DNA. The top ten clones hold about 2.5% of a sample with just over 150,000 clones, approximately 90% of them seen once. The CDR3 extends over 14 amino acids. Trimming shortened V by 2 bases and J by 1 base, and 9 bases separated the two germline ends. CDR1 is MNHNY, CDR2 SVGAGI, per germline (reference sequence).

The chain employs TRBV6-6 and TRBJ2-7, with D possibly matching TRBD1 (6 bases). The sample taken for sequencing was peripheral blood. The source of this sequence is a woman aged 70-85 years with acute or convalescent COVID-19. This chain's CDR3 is CASSYDRTSYEQYV. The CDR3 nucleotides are TGTGCCAGCAGTTACGACAGGACTTCCTACGAGCAGTACGTC.